One T cell receptor (beta chain) is described in this entry. Its antigen is as yet unknown. The CDR3 sequence is 15 residues long. Germline lookup yields CDR1 MNHNY and CDR2 SVGAGI (reference sequence). The V segment lost 6 bases and the J segment 4 bases; nucleotides outside the gene matches: 8. These data originate in a study of T cell responses to AZD1222 COVID-19 vaccine. Study-level points and caveats: Unmutated variant regions are reportedly targeted by nearly half of spike-specific TCRs. There were vaccine-associated CD4 TCRs across spike, dominant at 160-218 and 743-854. After two AZD1222 doses, spike-specific TCR breadth and depth rose versus day 0. White British donors predominated, females outnumbered males, and clonal diversity was possibly underestimated.

Clones were sequenced by immunoSEQ multiplex PCR, and TCRdb holds only the in-frame ones, with some missing. The data hold some 130,000 clones, with 75% to 95% observed a single time. Material: peripheral blood, obtained on day 0 of AZD1222 vaccination. This chain uses TRBV6-6 with TRBJ2-2; 7 nucleotides line up with TRBD1. The receptor comes from an adult in good health. CDR3 in amino acids: CASSSTGIVTGELFF. Written as DNA, the CDR3 is TGTGCCAGCAGCTCGACAGGGATCGTCACCGGGGAGCTGTTTTTT.